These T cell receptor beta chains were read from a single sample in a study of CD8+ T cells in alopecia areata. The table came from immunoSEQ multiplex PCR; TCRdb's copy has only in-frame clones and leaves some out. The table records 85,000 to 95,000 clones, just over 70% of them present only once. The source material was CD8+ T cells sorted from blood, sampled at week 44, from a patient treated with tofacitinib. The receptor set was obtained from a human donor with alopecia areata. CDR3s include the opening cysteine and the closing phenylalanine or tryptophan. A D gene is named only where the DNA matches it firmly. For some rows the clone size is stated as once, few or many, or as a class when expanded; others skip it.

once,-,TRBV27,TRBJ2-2,CASRGTGELFF,TGTGCCAGCCGCGGTACCGGGGAGCTGTTTTTT
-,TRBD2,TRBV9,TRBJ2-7,CASSAGLAVYEQYF,TGTGCCAGCAGCGCGGGACTAGCGGTCTACGAGCAGTACTTC
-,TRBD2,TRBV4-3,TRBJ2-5,CASSQEGLRQETQYF,TGCGCCAGCAGCCAAGAGGGACTACGTCAAGAGACCCAGTACTTC
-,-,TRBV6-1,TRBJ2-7,CASSGPGRNEQYF,TGTGCCAGCAGTGGTCCAGGGCGGAACGAGCAGTACTTC
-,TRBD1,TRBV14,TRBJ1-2,CASSQGTGASNYGYTF,TGTGCCAGCAGCCAAGGGACAGGAGCTTCTAACTATGGCTACACCTTC
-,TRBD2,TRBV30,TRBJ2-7,CAWSGSGGPSSYEQYF,TGTGCCTGGAGCGGTAGCGGGGGGCCGAGCTCCTACGAGCAGTACTTC
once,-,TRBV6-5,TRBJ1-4,CASSYSSSRALFF,TGTGCCAGCAGTTACTCGTCTTCCCGGGCCCTGTTTTTT
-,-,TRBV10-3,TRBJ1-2,CAISEGSGGPLNYGYTF,TGTGCCATCAGTGAGGGTTCGGGGGGGCCGTTGAACTATGGCTACACCTTC
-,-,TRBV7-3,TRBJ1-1,CASSSDISGTEAFF,TGTGCCAGCAGCTCGGACATAAGTGGAACTGAAGCTTTCTTT
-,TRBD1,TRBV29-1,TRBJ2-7,CSVETGVSYEQYF,TGCAGCGTTGAGACAGGGGTATCCTACGAGCAGTACTTC
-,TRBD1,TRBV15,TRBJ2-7,CATSRPGTGDYEQYF,TGTGCCACCAGCAGGCCCGGGACAGGGGACTACGAGCAGTACTTC
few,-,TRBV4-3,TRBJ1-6,CASSQGRSSYNSPLHF,TGCGCCAGCAGCCAAGGACGGAGCTCCTATAATTCACCCCTCCACTTT
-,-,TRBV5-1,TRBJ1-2,CASRKGQETANYGYTF,TGCGCCAGCAGGAAGGGGCAAGAGACCGCTAACTATGGCTACACCTTC
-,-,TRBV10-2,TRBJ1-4,CASSEPNLRDAATNEKLFF,TGCGCCAGCAGTGAGCCGAACTTGCGGGACGCCGCAACTAATGAAAAACTGTTTTTT
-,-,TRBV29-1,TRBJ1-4,CSVDEGGKLFF,TGCAGCGTTGATGAGGGTGGGAAACTGTTTTTT
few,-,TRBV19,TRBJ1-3,CASSPYSGNTIYF,TGTGCCAGTAGCCCCTACTCTGGAAACACCATATATTTT
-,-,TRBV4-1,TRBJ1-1,CASSQDQADWVADTEAFF,TGCGCCAGCAGCCAAGATCAAGCGGACTGGGTGGCGGACACTGAAGCTTTCTTT
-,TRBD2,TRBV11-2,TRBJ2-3,CASSLGTSPLGTDTQYF,TGTGCCAGCAGCTTAGGGACTAGCCCTCTCGGCACAGATACGCAGTATTTT